This TCR beta chain was captured by sequencing in a study of cytomegalovirus exposure and HLA in healthy donors. The study, taken as a whole, reports: According to a subsequent analysis, TCR clusters from the first cohort were inclined to appear together in the 100 to 150 validation repertoires. Researchers reported that a few CMV-associated chains were confirmed in vitro as CMV antigen-specific. The authors enumerated 150 to 200 TCR beta chains as linked to cytomegalovirus. Cytomegalovirus status, reportedly, was diagnosed with high specificity and sensitivity by the classifier.

This clone showed up just once. Its antigen is still unknown. The repertoire was sequenced with immunoSEQ multiplex PCR; TCRdb's copy has only in-frame clones and lacks some. The sample includes about 21,000 clones, 97% of them seen just once. The sequence was collected from a man between 25 and 39 years old in good health and CMV-seropositive. Sequencing was carried out using PBMCs.

CDR3 loop: CASSELAGAYNEQFF. The CDR3 DNA follows: TGTGCCAGCAGTGAACTAGCGGGAGCCTACAATGAGCAGTTCTTC. V gene TRBV6-1 combines with J gene TRBJ2-1, with 10 nucleotides matching TRBD2. The CDR3 runs to 15 residues. The V and J ends lost 2 bases and 2 bases, in that order; junction bases with no gene match: 0. Per the germline V gene, CDR1 is MNHNS and CDR2 is SASEGT.